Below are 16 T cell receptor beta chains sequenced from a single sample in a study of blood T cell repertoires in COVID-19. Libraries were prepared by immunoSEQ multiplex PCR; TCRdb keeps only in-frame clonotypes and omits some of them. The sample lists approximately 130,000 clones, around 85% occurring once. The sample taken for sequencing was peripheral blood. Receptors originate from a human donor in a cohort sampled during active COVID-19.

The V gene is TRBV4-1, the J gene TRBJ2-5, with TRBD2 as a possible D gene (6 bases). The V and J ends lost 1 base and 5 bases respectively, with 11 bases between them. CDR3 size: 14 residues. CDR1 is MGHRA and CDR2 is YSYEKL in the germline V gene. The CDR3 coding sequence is TGCGCCAGCAGCCAAGGGGACGGGGGTGAGACCCAGTACTTC. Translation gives CASSQGDGGETQYF.

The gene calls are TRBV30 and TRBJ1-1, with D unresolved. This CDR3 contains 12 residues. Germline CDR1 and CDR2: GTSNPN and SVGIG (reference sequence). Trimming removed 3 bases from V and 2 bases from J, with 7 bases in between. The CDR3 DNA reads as TGTGCCTGGAGCGTTAGTAACACTGAAGCTTTCTTT. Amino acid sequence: CAWSVSNTEAFF.

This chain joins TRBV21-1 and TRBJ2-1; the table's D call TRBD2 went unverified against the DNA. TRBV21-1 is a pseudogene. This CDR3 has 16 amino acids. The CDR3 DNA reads TGTGCCAGTTCGCCCCCGGGGGGGGGTAGGCACAATGAGCAGTTCTTC. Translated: CASSPPGGGRHNEQFF.

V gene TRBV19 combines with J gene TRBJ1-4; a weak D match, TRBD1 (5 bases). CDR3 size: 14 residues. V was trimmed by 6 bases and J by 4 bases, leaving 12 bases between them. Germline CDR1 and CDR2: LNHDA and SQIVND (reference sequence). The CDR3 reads CASRTGGFNEKLFF. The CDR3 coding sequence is TGTGCCAGTAGAACAGGTGGTTTTAATGAAAAACTGTTTTTT.

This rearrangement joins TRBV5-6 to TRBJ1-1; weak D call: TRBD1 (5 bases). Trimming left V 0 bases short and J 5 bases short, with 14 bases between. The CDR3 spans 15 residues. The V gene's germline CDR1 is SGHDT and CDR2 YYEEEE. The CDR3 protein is CASSLAQGIGTEAFF. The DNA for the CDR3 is TGTGCCAGCAGCTTGGCGCAGGGCATTGGAACTGAAGCTTTCTTT.

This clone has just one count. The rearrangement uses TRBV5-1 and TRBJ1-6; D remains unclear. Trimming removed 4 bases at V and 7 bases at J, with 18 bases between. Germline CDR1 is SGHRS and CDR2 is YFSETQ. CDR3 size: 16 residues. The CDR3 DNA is TGCGCCAGCAGCCAAATACCGGGAGGAGGGAATTCACCCCTCCACTTT. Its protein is CASSQIPGGGNSPLHF.

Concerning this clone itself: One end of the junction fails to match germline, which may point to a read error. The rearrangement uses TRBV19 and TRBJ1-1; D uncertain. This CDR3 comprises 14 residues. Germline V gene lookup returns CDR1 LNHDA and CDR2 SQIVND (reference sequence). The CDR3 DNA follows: TGTGCCAGTAGTCGTGGCAGCACTAACACTGAAGCCTTCTTT. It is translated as CASSRGSTNTEAFF.

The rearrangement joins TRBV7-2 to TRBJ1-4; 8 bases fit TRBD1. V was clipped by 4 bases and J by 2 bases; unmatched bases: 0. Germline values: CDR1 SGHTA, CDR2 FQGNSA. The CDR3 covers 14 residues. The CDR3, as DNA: TGTGCCAGCAGCTACAGGGGGACTAATGAAAAACTGTTTTTT. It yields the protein CASSYRGTNEKLFF.

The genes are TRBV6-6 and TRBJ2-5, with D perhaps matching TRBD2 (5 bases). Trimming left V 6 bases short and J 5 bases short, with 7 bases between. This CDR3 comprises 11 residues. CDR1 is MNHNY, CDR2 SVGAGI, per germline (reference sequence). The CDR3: CASSGMETQYF. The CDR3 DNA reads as TGTGCCAGCAGCGGGATGGAGACCCAGTACTTC.

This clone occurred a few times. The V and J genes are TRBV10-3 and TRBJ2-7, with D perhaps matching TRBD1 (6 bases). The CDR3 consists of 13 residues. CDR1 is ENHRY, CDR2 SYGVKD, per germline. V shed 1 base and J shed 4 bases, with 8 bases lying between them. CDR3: CAISEFRGYEQYF. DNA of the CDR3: TGTGCCATCAGTGAGTTTAGGGGGTACGAGCAGTACTTC.

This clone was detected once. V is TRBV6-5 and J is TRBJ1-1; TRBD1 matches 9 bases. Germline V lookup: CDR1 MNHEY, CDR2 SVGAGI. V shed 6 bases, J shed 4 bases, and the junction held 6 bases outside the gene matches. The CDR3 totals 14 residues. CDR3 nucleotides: TGTGCCAGCAGGCGACAGGGGGGGGTCACTGAAGCTTTCTTT. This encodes CASRRQGGVTEAFF.

In nucleotides, the CDR3 is TGTGCCAGCAGCCCCCCGGAGGTATCCTACAATGAGCAGTTCTTC. This sequence encodes CASSPPEVSYNEQFF. The rearrangement links TRBV3-1 (or the pseudogene TRBV3-2) to TRBJ2-1; D is perhaps TRBD2 (5 bases). Trimming took 4 bases from V and 1 from J, leaving 11 bases between them. From germline, CDR1 is LGHDT and CDR2 YNNKEL (reference sequence). The CDR3 extends over 15 amino acids.

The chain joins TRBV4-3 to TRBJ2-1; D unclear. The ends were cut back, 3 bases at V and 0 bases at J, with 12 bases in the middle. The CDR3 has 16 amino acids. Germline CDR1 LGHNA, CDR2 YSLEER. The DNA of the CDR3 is TGCGCCAGCAGCCACCTCGGAGAGAGCTCCTACAATGAGCAGTTCTTC. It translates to CASSHLGESSYNEQFF.

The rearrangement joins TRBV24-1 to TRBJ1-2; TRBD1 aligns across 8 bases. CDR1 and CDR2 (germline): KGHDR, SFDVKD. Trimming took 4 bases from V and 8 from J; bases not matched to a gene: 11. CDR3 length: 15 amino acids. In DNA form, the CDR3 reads TGTGCCACCAGTGACCTCGGACAGGGCTTTAGGGGCTACACCTTC. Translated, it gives CATSDLGQGFRGYTF.

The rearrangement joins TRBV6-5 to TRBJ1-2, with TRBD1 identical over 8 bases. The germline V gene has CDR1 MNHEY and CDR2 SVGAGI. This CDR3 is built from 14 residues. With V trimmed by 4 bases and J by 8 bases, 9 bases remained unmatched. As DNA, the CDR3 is TGTGCCAGCAGTTTTCGTCAGGGGGCCAACGGCTACACCTTC. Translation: CASSFRQGANGYTF.

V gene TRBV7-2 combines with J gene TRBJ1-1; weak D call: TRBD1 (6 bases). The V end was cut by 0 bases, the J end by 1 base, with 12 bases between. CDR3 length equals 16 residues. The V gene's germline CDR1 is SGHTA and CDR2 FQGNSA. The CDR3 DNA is TGTGCCAGCAGCTTAGCCGGGACAAAGAGGAACACTGAAGCTTTCTTT. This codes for CASSLAGTKRNTEAFF.